This TCR beta chain is from a study of CD8 T cells in Susac syndrome. Negative magnetic isolation gave CD8+ and CD4+ cells; FACS enriched CD8+ TEMRA. Reverse transcription of roughly 0.45 to 1 ug RNA was performed with random hexamers. TCRdb re-analysed the immunoSEQ multiplex PCR reads in MiXCR, keeping a single row per CDR3 protein. This sample carries about 130,000 distinct CDR3 sequences, approximately 90% of them seen once, and the ten largest clones take 0.2% to 0.25%. This CDR3 contains 11 residues. The germline CDR1 and CDR2 sequences are DFQATT and SNEGSKA (reference sequence). This clonotype was observed a single time.

V and J are TRBV20-1 and TRBJ2-1; TRBD2 matches at 8 bases. Material for sequencing was CD8+ T cells from PBMCs. This sequence was found in a human donor with multiple sclerosis. This CDR3 is CSGRVGNEQFF. The CDR3 DNA follows: TGCAGCGGGAGGGTGGGAAATGAGCAGTTCTTC.